Shown below are 32 T cell receptor beta chains from a single sample sequenced in a study of shared clonotypes between healthy human individuals. Data came from immunoSEQ multiplex PCR; TCRdb stores just in-frame clones and leaves some out. The table includes around 2,000,000 clones, approximately 94% detected once. CD8 cells regarded as naive lacked CD45RO, were positively chosen for CCR7, and omitted terminally differentiated effector memory CD45RA+ cells. Sequencing was done on a sample of naive CD8+ T cells sorted from blood. The receptors were gathered from a man aged 18 to 29 in good health.

The rearrangement uses TRBV27 and TRBJ2-4; no firm D call. The CDR3 length is 16 residues. Germline V gene lookup returns CDR1 MNHEY and CDR2 SMNVEV (reference sequence). The V and J ends lost 5 bases and 0 bases respectively, with 14 bases between them. The CDR3 region has the DNA TGTGCCAGCAGTATCCGGACGGATTTAGCCAAAAACATTCAGTACTTC. Its translation: CASSIRTDLAKNIQYF.

The chain recombines TRBV7-9 with TRBJ2-7; no clear D gene. Trimming pared 6 bases from V and 0 bases from J, leaving 12 bases between. Germline CDR1 reads SEHNR; CDR2 reads FQNEAQ (reference sequence). The CDR3 sequence is 14 residues long. CDR3 residues: CASSGDLGSYEQYF. CDR3 DNA sequence: TGTGCCAGCAGTGGGGATTTGGGCTCCTACGAGCAGTACTTC.

This clone was seen a single time. The chain links TRBV28 to TRBJ2-7; 10 nucleotides agree with TRBD1. V gave up 5 bases and J gave up 5 bases; unmatched junction bases: 6. The CDR3 runs to 14 residues. Germline CDR1 is MDHEN and CDR2 is SYDVKM. This CDR3 reads CASSNRDRGNEQYF. DNA for the CDR3: TGTGCCAGCAGTAACCGGGACAGGGGAAACGAGCAGTACTTC.

About this clone itself: The same CDR3 is also encoded by other DNA sequences in this sample. The chain uses TRBV11-1 and TRBJ2-7, with a weak D call TRBD1 (5 bases). V was shortened by 3 bases and J by 1 base, with 7 bases between the two germline ends. Per germline, CDR1 SGHAT and CDR2 FQDESV (reference sequence). This CDR3 has 13 residues. The CDR3 DNA sequence: TGTGCCAGCAGCTTCACAGGATCCTACGAGCAGTACTTC. Translating it yields CASSFTGSYEQYF.

The genes are TRBV19 and TRBJ2-5, with D possibly being TRBD1 (6 bases). The CDR3 runs 14 residues. Trimming took 4 bases from V and 2 from J, leaving 11 bases between them. The germline V gene has CDR1 LNHDA and CDR2 SQIVND (reference sequence). Here the CDR3 reads CASSSLGQQETQYF. DNA of the CDR3: TGTGCCAGTAGTAGCCTTGGACAGCAAGAGACCCAGTACTTC.

The V call is TRBV10-3, the J call TRBJ1-1; D gene unclear. Germline CDR1 ENHRY, CDR2 SYGVKD. Trimming removed 6 bases at V and 1 base at J, with 18 bases between. This CDR3 spans 16 amino acids. Here the CDR3 reads CAIREPGLGGNTEAFF. The DNA of the CDR3 is TGTGCCATCAGGGAACCGGGGTTAGGAGGGAACACTGAAGCTTTCTTT.

A note on this clone: The sample holds other DNA sequences that translate to the same CDR3. This rearrangement joins TRBV28 to TRBJ2-7, with D perhaps being TRBD1 or TRBD2 (7 bases each). Per germline, CDR1 MDHEN and CDR2 SYDVKM. Deletions cut 6 bases from V and 0 bases from J, with 15 bases between. The CDR3 has 15 amino acids. The CDR3 spells CASSLQGGASYEQYF. For the CDR3, the DNA is TGTGCCAGCAGCCTGCAGGGGGGGGCCTCCTACGAGCAGTACTTC.

The CDR3 sequence: CASSIVVTDPSGNTIYF. Written as DNA, the CDR3 is TGTGCCAGTAGTATCGTGGTGACGGATCCCTCTGGAAACACCATATATTTT. The chain carries TRBV19 and TRBJ1-3; D not certain. Germline V gene data show CDR1 as LNHDA and CDR2 as SQIVND (reference sequence). Trimming removed 3 bases from V and 0 bases from J, with 15 bases in between. The CDR3 length is 17 residues.

The count of this clone is one. The chain combines TRBV4-3 with TRBJ2-5, with TRBD1 matching 8 bases. V shed 1 base and J 5 bases; nucleotides not matched to a gene: 6. CDR1 is LGHNA, CDR2 YSLEER, per germline. The CDR3 contains 15 residues. CDR3 residues: CASSQGATGVETQYF. DNA of the CDR3: TGCGCCAGCAGCCAAGGGGCGACAGGGGTCGAGACCCAGTACTTC.

The rearrangement joins TRBV11-2 to TRBJ2-7; maybe TRBD1 (5 bases). Trimming took 2 bases from V and 2 from J, leaving 7 bases between them. Per the germline V gene, CDR1 is SGHAT and CDR2 is FQNNGV. The CDR3 is 13 residues long. CDR3: CASSLRQTYEQYF. CDR3 DNA: TGTGCCAGCAGCTTACGACAGACCTACGAGCAGTACTTC.

This chain connects TRBV25-1 to TRBJ2-5; D is ambiguous. Germline V gives CDR1 MGHDK, CDR2 SYGVNS. The germline V and J ends were trimmed by 8 bases and 4 bases, with 5 bases remaining between them. This CDR3 has 10 amino acids. The CDR3 nucleotides read TGTGCCAGCCAACGAGAGACCCAGTACTTC. Its translation is CASQRETQYF.

The chain has TRBV27 and TRBJ2-1, with 8 bases aligning to TRBD2. V lost 6 bases and J lost 10; bases outside the gene matches: 11. The germline CDR1 and CDR2 sequences are MNHEY and SMNVEV (reference sequence). This CDR3 is built from 14 residues. Here the CDR3 DNA reads TGTGCCAGCAGCCTTGAACCGGGAGGGTGGGAGCAGTTCTTC. Amino acid sequence: CASSLEPGGWEQFF.

The chain joins TRBV10-2 to TRBJ1-1; a weak D match, TRBD1 (5 bases). V lost 6 bases, J lost 0 bases, and 20 bases lay in between. The CDR3 runs 17 residues. Germline CDR1 reads WSHSY; CDR2 reads SAAADI. The DNA of the CDR3 is TGCGCCAGCAGCGGGTCGCCAAAGAGGGACCTGAACACTGAAGCTTTCTTT. Protein product: CASSGSPKRDLNTEAFF.

About this clone itself: Other nucleotide sequences from this sample produce the same CDR3. The CDR3 region is CAISESATSSYEQYF. CDR3 coding DNA: TGTGCCATCAGTGAGTCAGCGACATCGAGTTACGAGCAGTACTTC. This rearrangement joins TRBV10-3 to TRBJ2-7; D not certain. CDR1 ENHRY and CDR2 SYGVKD come from the germline V gene. Trimming cost V 0 bases and J 4 bases, with 13 bases left between them. The CDR3 contains 15 residues.

The V gene is TRBV6-6, the J gene TRBJ2-2; TRBD1 agrees at 9 bases. CDR3 length: 15 residues. V shed 7 bases and J 6 bases; nucleotides not matched to a gene: 9. Looked up from germline, CDR1 is MNHNY and CDR2 is SVGAGI (reference sequence). The CDR3 spells CASISTGGLAGELFF. In DNA, the CDR3 is TGTGCCAGCATCTCGACAGGGGGTCTTGCCGGGGAGCTGTTTTTT.

As to this clone: Other nucleotide sequences from this sample produce the same CDR3. This chain connects TRBV2 to TRBJ1-2; TRBD1 matches at 9 bases. Unmatched junction bases numbered 3, after V lost 6 bases and J lost 4 bases. The CDR3 runs 13 residues. Germline V gene data show CDR1 as SNHLY and CDR2 as FYNNEI. CDR3 DNA: TGTGCCAGCAGCGAGGGACAGGGCTATGGCTACACCTTC. It codes for CASSEGQGYGYTF.

The V gene is TRBV11-2, the J gene TRBJ2-1, with D uncertain. The CDR3 covers 16 residues. V was pared by 4 bases and J by 5 bases, with 18 bases between. Germline values: CDR1 SGHAT, CDR2 FQNNGV. CDR3 in DNA: TGTGCCAGCAGCTCGAGGCCTAGACTGGGCGACAATGAGCAGTTCTTC. Its translation: CASSSRPRLGDNEQFF.

About this clone itself: The sample carries other DNA sequences with the same CDR3. CDR3 amino acids: CASSLGDREGYEQYF. In DNA, the CDR3 is TGTGCCAGCAGCTTGGGGGACAGGGAAGGCTACGAGCAGTACTTC. The chain couples TRBV5-4 to TRBJ2-7; 9 bases fit TRBD1. This CDR3 comprises 15 residues. With V trimmed by 0 bases and J by 3 bases, 4 bases remained unmatched. The germline V gene encodes CDR1 SGHNT and CDR2 YYREEE (reference sequence).

As regards this clone: The sample carries other DNA sequences with the same CDR3. The V call is TRBV9, the J call TRBJ1-1, with TRBD1 as a possible D gene (5 bases). V was clipped by 5 bases and J by 4 bases, with 12 bases between them. The CDR3 has 13 residues. Looked up from germline, CDR1 is SGDLS and CDR2 is YYNGEE. In DNA, the CDR3 is TGTGCCAGCAGTGGATTGGGGGGCACTGAAGCTTTCTTT. Translated, it gives CASSGLGGTEAFF.

V is TRBV5-6 and J is TRBJ2-3; D is undetermined. V was trimmed by 0 bases and J by 1 base, leaving 12 bases between them. This CDR3 has 16 residues. CDR1 and CDR2 from the germline V gene are SGHDT and YYEEEE. In nucleotides, the CDR3 is TGTGCCAGCAGCTTGGCCCGGAGCCCAGGCACAGATACGCAGTATTTT. Amino acid sequence: CASSLARSPGTDTQYF.

The gene calls are TRBV10-3 and TRBJ2-7; the D gene is possibly TRBD2 (6 bases). Per the germline V gene, CDR1 is ENHRY and CDR2 is SYGVKD. This CDR3 is built from 16 residues. V dropped 3 bases and J dropped 1 base, with 16 bases sitting between them. CDR3 bases: TGTGCCATCAGTGAACTTGGGCAGGGAGGTTCCTACGAGCAGTACTTC. Translation gives CAISELGQGGSYEQYF.

The V and J genes are TRBV7-8 and TRBJ2-6; D is possibly TRBD2 (5 bases). Trimming removed 3 bases at V and 0 bases at J, with 6 bases between. Germline V CDR1 and CDR2: SGHVS, FQNEAQ. The CDR3 contains 15 residues. DNA of the CDR3: TGTGCCAGCAGCTTGAGCGGCTCTGGGGCCAACGTCCTGACTTTC. Translating it yields CASSLSGSGANVLTF.

Here the CDR3 DNA reads TGCGCCAGCAGCTTGGGGCCAGGAGACACCGGGGAGCTGTTTTTT. Protein sequence: CASSLGPGDTGELFF. The rearrangement uses TRBV5-1 and TRBJ2-2; D unresolved. The ends were cut back, 0 bases at V and 3 bases at J, with 9 bases in the middle. The CDR3 contains 15 residues. Germline-derived CDR1 and CDR2 are SGHRS and YFSETQ.

This clone was observed once. The chain has TRBV28 and TRBJ2-7; 7 bases are a match to TRBD2. V gave up 5 bases and J gave up 3 bases; unmatched junction bases: 7. This CDR3 has 14 amino acids. The germline V gene encodes CDR1 MDHEN and CDR2 SYDVKM. In nucleotides, the CDR3 is TGTGCCAGCAGTGTCGGGTGGGGGGGCTACGAGCAGTACTTC. Its protein product is CASSVGWGGYEQYF.

The genes are TRBV2 and TRBJ2-5; either TRBD1 or TRBD2 may supply D (5 bases each). The CDR3 contains 11 residues. Trimming pared 4 bases from V and 7 bases from J, leaving 7 bases between. Germline CDR1 SNHLY, CDR2 FYNNEI. The CDR3 here is CASSGGGTQYF. The CDR3 region has the DNA TGTGCCAGCAGTGGTGGGGGGACCCAGTACTTC.

The chain joins TRBV29-1 to TRBJ1-1; D is undetermined. The CDR3 loop spans 11 amino acids. Trimming pared 6 bases from V and 2 bases from J, leaving 7 bases between. Per germline, CDR1 SQVTM and CDR2 ANQGSEA. The CDR3 sequence is CSVPSNTEAFF. Here the CDR3 DNA reads TGCAGCGTCCCCAGTAACACTGAAGCTTTCTTT.

The V call is TRBV6-5, the J call TRBJ2-5; the D gene is possibly TRBD2 (5 bases). The CDR3 has 14 residues. V was trimmed by 1 base and J by 3 bases, leaving 9 bases between them. Germline V CDR1 and CDR2: MNHEY, SVGAGI. CDR3 nucleotide sequence: TGTGCCAGCAGTTACTGGACTGGGGAAGAGACCCAGTACTTC. Amino acid sequence: CASSYWTGEETQYF.

The rearrangement links TRBV28 to TRBJ2-3; TRBD2 matches 7 bases. V lost 3 bases, J lost 1 base, and 4 bases stayed unmatched. CDR3 length: 15 residues. Germline V gene sequence: CDR1 MDHEN, CDR2 SYDVKM. This CDR3 reads CASSLVREGTDTQYF. As DNA, the CDR3 is TGTGCCAGCAGTTTGGTCCGGGAGGGCACAGATACGCAGTATTTT.

In its sample, this clone was seen once. The chain combines TRBV5-8 with TRBJ1-2; D ambiguous. V lost 2 bases to trimming and J lost 3 bases, with 8 bases between them. The CDR3 runs 13 residues. Per the germline V gene, CDR1 is SGHTS and CDR2 is YDEGEE. Written as DNA, the CDR3 is TGTGCCAGCAGCTTATCAATCTACTATGGCTACACCTTC. It codes for CASSLSIYYGYTF.

The rearrangement links TRBV10-1 to TRBJ2-3; 11 bases align to TRBD2. Germline V gene sequence: CDR1 WNHNN, CDR2 SYGVQD (reference sequence). The CDR3 length is 16 residues. Trimming took 2 bases from V and 3 from J; bases not matched to a gene: 4. In DNA form, the CDR3 reads TGCGCCAGCAGTGAGAATAGCGGGAGGGTTACAGATACGCAGTATTTT. Translated: CASSENSGRVTDTQYF.

The gene calls are TRBV6-5 and TRBJ1-2; D possibly corresponds to TRBD1 (5 bases). The CDR3 loop spans 13 amino acids. V lost 7 bases and J lost 2, with 11 bases in between. Germline loops: CDR1 MNHEY, CDR2 SVGAGI. The CDR3 coding sequence is TGTGCCAGCATTGAGGGACGGAACTATGGCTACACCTTC. This codes for CASIEGRNYGYTF.

The chain combines TRBV15 with TRBJ2-7; 8 positions agree with TRBD1. The CDR3 contains 15 residues. V dropped 4 bases and J dropped 3; count of bases not matched to a gene: 8. Germline V gene data show CDR1 as LNHNV and CDR2 as YYDKDF (reference sequence). The CDR3 protein is CATSTRDRTNYEQYF. DNA for the CDR3: TGTGCCACCAGCACCAGGGACAGGACCAACTACGAGCAGTACTTC. Drawing the rest from reference TRBV15 and TRBJ2-7, the complete variable domain is DAMVIQNPRYQVTQFGKPVTLSCSQTLNHNVMYWYQQKSSQAPKLLFHYYDKDFNNEADTPDNFQSRRPNTSFCFLDIRSPGLGDTAMYLCATSTRDRTNYEQYFGPGTRLTVT.